The 24 T cell receptor beta chains given below trace back to one sample, sequenced in a study of T cells after yellow fever vaccination. TCRdb re-analysed the 5' RACE reads in MiXCR, keeping a single row per CDR3 protein. Of 500,000 to 550,000 distinct CDR3 sequences in the sample, 21% were seen once. Sequencing was performed on PBMCs, taken roughly 23 days after the first yellow fever vaccination. These receptors came from a man between 18 and 29 years old who received the YFV17D yellow fever vaccine.

The V gene is TRBV29-1, the J gene TRBJ2-3; 9 bases fit TRBD2. Germline-derived CDR1 and CDR2 are SQVTM and ANQGSEA. The CDR3 contains 15 residues. The ends lost 5 bases at V and 2 bases at J; junction bases unmatched: 8. CDR3 sequence (DNA): TGCAGCGTTTCTCCGACTAGCGGAGACACAGATACGCAGTATTTT. It codes for CSVSPTSGDTDTQYF.

The chain employs TRBV7-2 and TRBJ2-1; TRBD2 aligns across 10 bases. Trimming at V came to 5 bases and at J to 2 bases, leaving 6 bases not matched to a gene. CDR1 is SGHTA and CDR2 is FQGNSA in the germline V gene. The length of the CDR3 is 16 residues. CDR3 nucleotide sequence: TGTGCCAGCAGCCACCCGCTAGCGGGGGCCTACAATGAGCAGTTCTTC. It yields the protein CASSHPLAGAYNEQFF.

This clonotype occurred a few times. This chain links TRBV6-5 with TRBJ2-1, with a tentative D call TRBD2 (6 bases). CDR1 and CDR2 from the germline V gene are MNHEY and SVGAGI. This CDR3 has 18 residues. Trimming left V 2 bases short and J 8 bases short, with 25 bases between. The CDR3 region has the DNA TGTGCCAGCAGTTACGCGCCACCACTAGCTTCTCCAAGCGATGAGCAGTTCTTC. This encodes CASSYAPPLASPSDEQFF.

The rearrangement links TRBV6-2 or TRBV6-3 to TRBJ2-7; D not resolved. The CDR3 runs to 14 residues. V lost 3 bases, J lost 3 bases, and 12 bases lay in between. Germline V gene lookup returns CDR1 MNHEY and CDR2 SVGEGT. The CDR3 here is CASSYGGLFYEQYV. The CDR3 coding sequence is TGTGCCAGCAGTTATGGTGGGTTGTTCTACGAGCAGTACGTC.

This clonotype appeared a few times. The chain is built from TRBV5-4 and TRBJ1-6; possibly TRBD1 for D (6 bases). The CDR3 consists of 17 residues. Germline assignment: CDR1 SGHNT and CDR2 YYREEE (reference sequence). V lost 3 bases, J lost 2 bases, and 15 bases lay in between. The CDR3 sequence: CASSSGQSRTYNSPLHF. CDR3 DNA sequence: TGTGCCAGCAGCTCTGGACAGTCGAGGACCTATAATTCACCCCTCCACTTT. The variable domain in full, completed from reference TRBV5-4 and TRBJ1-6, reads ETGVTQSPTHLIKTRGQQVTLRCSSQSGHNTVSWYQQALGQGPQFIFQYYREEENGRGNFPPRFSGLQFPNYSSELNVNALELDDSALYLCASSSGQSRTYNSPLHFGNGTRLTVT.

This clonotype was detected a few times. The chain recombines TRBV7-9 with TRBJ2-1, with TRBD2 identical over 9 bases. This CDR3 region has 15 residues. V shed 5 bases and J 4 bases; nucleotides not matched to a gene: 6. Germline CDR1 reads SEHNR; CDR2 reads FQNEAQ (reference sequence). The CDR3 region is CASSRSGGDYNEQFF. The CDR3 nucleotides read TGTGCCAGCAGCCGTAGCGGGGGAGATTACAATGAGCAGTTCTTC.

There are a few counts of this clonotype. CDR3 in amino acids: CASSVGDGTTGELFF. The CDR3 DNA is TGCGCCAGCAGCGTTGGAGACGGTACCACCGGGGAGCTGTTTTTT. V and J are TRBV5-1 and TRBJ2-2, with unresolved D. The CDR3 is made up of 15 amino acids. V was cut by 4 bases and J by 4 bases, with 14 bases left in between. Germline values: CDR1 SGHRS, CDR2 YFSETQ. The variable domain in full, completed from reference TRBV5-1 and TRBJ2-2, reads KAGVTQTPRYLIKTRGQQVTLSCSPISGHRSVSWYQQTPGQGLQFLFEYFSETQRNKGNFPGRFSGRQFSNSRSEMNVSTLELGDSALYLCASSVGDGTTGELFFGEGSRLTVL.

This clonotype was recorded a few times. The chain is built from TRBV18 and TRBJ2-5; possibly TRBD2 for D (5 bases). The length of the CDR3 is 13 residues. The germline V and J ends were trimmed by 3 bases and 4 bases, with 9 bases remaining between them. Germline CDR1 reads KGHSH; CDR2 reads LQKENI. The CDR3 sequence is CASSPGLLETQYF. CDR3 sequence (DNA): TGTGCCAGCTCACCCGGACTTTTAGAGACCCAGTACTTC.

The chain recombines TRBV19 with TRBJ1-5; TRBD1 might be the D (6 bases). Germline-derived CDR1 and CDR2 are LNHDA and SQIVND (reference sequence). Trimming pared 7 bases from V and 0 bases from J, leaving 13 bases between. This CDR3 contains 15 residues. For the CDR3, the DNA is TGTGCCAGTAACTGGGACACTTATAGCAATCAGCCCCAGCATTTT. It translates to CASNWDTYSNQPQHF.

This chain connects TRBV27 to TRBJ1-3, with a weak D call TRBD1 (6 bases). The germline V gene encodes CDR1 MNHEY and CDR2 SMNVEV (reference sequence). Deletions cut 6 bases from V and 0 bases from J, with 15 bases between. The CDR3 loop spans 16 amino acids. CDR3 protein: CASRKGQNHSGNTIYF. CDR3 coding DNA: TGTGCCAGCAGAAAAGGACAGAATCACTCTGGAAACACCATATATTTT.

A few counts support this clonotype. The chain has TRBV7-9 and TRBJ1-5, with no clear D. The CDR3 spans 13 residues. The V end lost 4 bases, the J end lost 7 bases, and 11 bases lay between the germline ends. Germline lookup yields CDR1 SEHNR and CDR2 FQNEAQ (reference sequence). Here the CDR3 reads CASSSEGGQPQHF. The CDR3 nucleotides are TGTGCCAGCAGCTCGGAGGGTGGGCAGCCCCAGCATTTT. Full variable domain (rest looked up from reference TRBV7-9 and TRBJ1-5): DTGVSQNPRHKITKRGQNVTFRCDPISEHNRLYWYRQTLGQGPEFLTYFQNEAQLEKSRLLSDRFSAERPKGSFSTLEIQRTEQGDSAMYLCASSSEGGQPQHFGDGTRLSIL.

The chain recombines TRBV6-2 or TRBV6-3 with TRBJ2-5; TRBD1 aligns across 11 bases. Germline trimming cut 0 bases from V and 4 bases from J; bases unmatched to any gene: 13. The CDR3 runs 19 residues. Germline CDR1 and CDR2: MNHEY and SVGEGT. This CDR3 reads CASSYSTGERTGGRETQYF. CDR3 sequence (DNA): TGTGCCAGCAGTTACTCGACGGGTGAGAGGACAGGGGGCCGAGAGACCCAGTACTTC.

The gene calls are TRBV10-3 and TRBJ2-4; D possibly corresponds to TRBD1 (7 bases). The germline V and J ends were trimmed by 11 bases and 5 bases, with 13 bases remaining between them. This CDR3 has 12 residues. Per germline, CDR1 ENHRY and CDR2 SYGVKD. CDR3 protein: CASGRGENIQYF. DNA of the CDR3: TGTGCCTCCGGCAGGGGGGAAAACATTCAGTACTTC.

This clonotype is a singleton in its sample. The V gene is TRBV19, the J gene TRBJ1-5, with D perhaps TRBD1 (5 bases). This CDR3 contains 15 residues. Per the germline V gene, CDR1 is LNHDA and CDR2 is SQIVND (reference sequence). V lost 0 bases and J lost 4, with 10 bases in between. The CDR3 DNA reads TGTGCCAGTAGTATAGATTGGGCAGGGAATCAGCCCCAGCATTTT. Protein: CASSIDWAGNQPQHF.

The chain joins TRBV28 to TRBJ2-7, with D unclear. Per the germline V gene, CDR1 is MDHEN and CDR2 is SYDVKM. V lost 1 base to trimming and J lost 1 base, with 5 bases between them. The CDR3 runs to 13 residues. As DNA, the CDR3 is TGTGCCAGCAGTTTATACAGATCCTACGAGCAGTACGTC. This codes for CASSLYRSYEQYV.

V and J are TRBV7-7 and TRBJ1-4; 8 bases are a match to TRBD1. The V gene end was trimmed by 4 bases and the J gene end by 7 bases; junction bases not matched to a gene: 5. This CDR3 contains 14 residues. Germline V gene lookup returns CDR1 SSHAT and CDR2 FNYEAQ (reference sequence). CDR3 in amino acids: CASSSGGGFEKLFF. CDR3 bases: TGTGCCAGCAGCTCAGGGGGCGGATTTGAAAAACTGTTTTTT.

The V call is TRBV10-3, the J call TRBJ2-3, with D unresolved. This CDR3 region has 13 residues. Germline V gene data show CDR1 as ENHRY and CDR2 as SYGVKD. The V end was cut by 5 bases, the J end by 1 base, with 7 bases between. CDR3 DNA: TGTGCCATCAGTCTTGGGGGCACAGATACGCAGTATTTT. Translating it yields CAISLGGTDTQYF.

The chain combines TRBV6-1 with TRBJ1-1; perhaps TRBD1 as D (5 bases). The CDR3 covers 14 residues. Germline-derived CDR1 and CDR2 are MNHNS and SASEGT. V was cut by 6 bases and J by 1 base, with 12 bases left in between. CDR3 sequence reads: CASSEHQGNTEAFF. Written as DNA, the CDR3 is TGTGCCAGCAGCGAACACCAGGGGAACACTGAAGCTTTCTTT.

The J gene is TRBJ1-1, the V gene TRBV29-1; D is ambiguous. V was shortened by 6 bases and J by 1 base, with 12 bases between the two germline ends. CDR1 SQVTM and CDR2 ANQGSEA come from the germline V gene. The CDR3 runs to 13 residues. The CDR3 DNA follows: TGCAGCGTCCTGGGTGGAAGGAACACTGAAGCTTTCTTT. Amino acids: CSVLGGRNTEAFF.

The sample holds a few counts of this clonotype. The V call is TRBV7-9, the J call TRBJ2-3; TRBD1 matches 8 bases. V lost 2 bases and J lost 3; bases outside the gene matches: 4. The CDR3 sequence is 15 residues long. Germline V lookup: CDR1 SEHNR, CDR2 FQNEAQ (reference sequence). The CDR3 coding sequence is TGTGCCAGCAGCTTAAAGAGGACAGGGACAGATACGCAGTATTTT. Amino acids: CASSLKRTGTDTQYF. Drawing the rest from reference TRBV7-9 and TRBJ2-3, the complete variable domain is DTGVSQNPRHKITKRGQNVTFRCDPISEHNRLYWYRQTLGQGPEFLTYFQNEAQLEKSRLLSDRFSAERPKGSFSTLEIQRTEQGDSAMYLCASSLKRTGTDTQYFGPGTRLTVL.

The chain joins TRBV7-8 to TRBJ1-3; 8 bases line up with TRBD1. Trimming at V came to 2 bases and at J to 2 bases, leaving 8 bases not matched to a gene. There are 17 residues in the CDR3. Germline V lookup: CDR1 SGHVS, CDR2 FQNEAQ. For the CDR3, the DNA is TGTGCCAGCAGCTTATCCCCAGGGGGCGCTGCTGGAAACACCATATATTTT. This encodes CASSLSPGGAAGNTIYF.

V is TRBV6-5 and J is TRBJ2-3; 7 bases are shared with TRBD2. This CDR3 has 16 amino acids. Losses at the gene ends were 2 bases for V and 6 bases for J; bases not matched to a gene: 11. Germline V gives CDR1 MNHEY, CDR2 SVGAGI. The CDR3: CASSYGPAGLSDTQYF. The CDR3 coding sequence is TGTGCCAGCAGTTACGGTCCAGCGGGGCTGTCGGATACGCAGTATTTT.

The chain has TRBV9 and TRBJ2-1, with 10 nucleotides matching TRBD2. Germline V gives CDR1 SGDLS, CDR2 YYNGEE. The CDR3 is 15 residues long. The trim removed 1 base at V and 10 bases at J, leaving 8 bases unmatched. The CDR3 DNA sequence: TGTGCCAGCAGCGTAAAGCTAGCGGGGGAGGGGGAGCAGTTCTTC. It codes for CASSVKLAGEGEQFF.

This clonotype was recorded at least ten times. The chain combines TRBV5-1 with TRBJ2-2, with 7 bases that match TRBD1. The CDR3 length is 19 residues. Trimming removed 4 bases from V and 1 base from J; junction bases left unmatched: 16. Per the germline V gene, CDR1 is SGHRS and CDR2 is YFSETQ. DNA for the CDR3: TGCGCCAGCAGCCCACATCTGGGACAGTCCCCCAAGAACACCGGGGAGCTGTTTTTT. This encodes CASSPHLGQSPKNTGELFF.